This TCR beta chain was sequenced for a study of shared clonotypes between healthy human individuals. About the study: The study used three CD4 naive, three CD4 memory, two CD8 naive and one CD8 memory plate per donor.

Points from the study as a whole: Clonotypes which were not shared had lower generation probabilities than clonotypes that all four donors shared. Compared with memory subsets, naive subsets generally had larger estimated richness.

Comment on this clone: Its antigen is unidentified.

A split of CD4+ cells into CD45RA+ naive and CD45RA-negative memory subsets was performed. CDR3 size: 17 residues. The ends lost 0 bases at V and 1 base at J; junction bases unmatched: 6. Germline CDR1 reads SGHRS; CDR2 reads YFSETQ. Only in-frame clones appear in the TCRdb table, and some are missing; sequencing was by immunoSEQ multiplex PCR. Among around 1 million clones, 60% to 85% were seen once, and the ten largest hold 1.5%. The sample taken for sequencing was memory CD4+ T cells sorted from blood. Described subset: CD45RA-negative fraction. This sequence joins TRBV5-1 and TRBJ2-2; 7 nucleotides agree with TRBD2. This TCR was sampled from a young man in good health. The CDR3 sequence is CASSLAVGGGNTGELFF. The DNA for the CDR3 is TGCGCCAGCAGCTTGGCCGTAGGCGGGGGGAACACCGGGGAGCTGTTTTTT.